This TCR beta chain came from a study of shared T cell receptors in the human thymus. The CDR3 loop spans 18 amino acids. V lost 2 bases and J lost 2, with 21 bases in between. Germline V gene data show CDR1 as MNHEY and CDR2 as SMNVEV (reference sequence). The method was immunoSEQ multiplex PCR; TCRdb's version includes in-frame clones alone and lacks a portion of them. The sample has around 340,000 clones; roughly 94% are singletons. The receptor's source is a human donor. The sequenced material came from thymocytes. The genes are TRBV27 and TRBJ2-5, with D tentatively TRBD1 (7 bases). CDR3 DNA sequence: TGTGCCAGCAGTTTAGATCGGGTAGGGGGCGGGACGCAAGAGACCCAGTACTTC. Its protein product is CASSLDRVGGGTQETQYF.